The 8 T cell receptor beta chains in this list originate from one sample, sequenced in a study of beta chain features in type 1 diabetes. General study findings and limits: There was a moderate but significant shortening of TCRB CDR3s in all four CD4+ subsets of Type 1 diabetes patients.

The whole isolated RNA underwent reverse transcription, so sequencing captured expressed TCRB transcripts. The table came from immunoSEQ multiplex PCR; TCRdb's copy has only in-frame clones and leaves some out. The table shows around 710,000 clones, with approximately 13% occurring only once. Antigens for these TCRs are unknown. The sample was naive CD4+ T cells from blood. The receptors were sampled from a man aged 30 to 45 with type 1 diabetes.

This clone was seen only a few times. CDR3 sequence reads: CASSLPGQGIGAFF. CDR3 sequence (DNA): TGTGCCAGCAGCTTACCGGGACAGGGGATCGGTGCTTTCTTT. The chain combines TRBV7-9 with TRBJ1-1; 10 bases agree with TRBD1. After removal of 2 bases from V and 11 bases from J, the junction contained 8 bases not matched to a gene. Per germline, CDR1 SEHNR and CDR2 FQNEAQ (reference sequence). There are 14 residues in the CDR3.

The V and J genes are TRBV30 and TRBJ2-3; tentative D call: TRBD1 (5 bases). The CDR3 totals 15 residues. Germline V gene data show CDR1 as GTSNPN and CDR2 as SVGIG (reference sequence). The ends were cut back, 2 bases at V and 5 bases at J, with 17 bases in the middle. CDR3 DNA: TGTGCCTGGAGTCCTACAGGACATCAAGGAGATACGCAGTATTTT. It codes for CAWSPTGHQGDTQYF.

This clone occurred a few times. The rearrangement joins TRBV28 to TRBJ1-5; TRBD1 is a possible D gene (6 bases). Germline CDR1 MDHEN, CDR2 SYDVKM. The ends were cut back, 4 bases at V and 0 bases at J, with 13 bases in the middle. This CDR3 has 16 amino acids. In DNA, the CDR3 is TGTGCCAGCAGTTCGGACAGCTCTTATAGCAATCAGCCCCAGCATTTT. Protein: CASSSDSSYSNQPQHF.

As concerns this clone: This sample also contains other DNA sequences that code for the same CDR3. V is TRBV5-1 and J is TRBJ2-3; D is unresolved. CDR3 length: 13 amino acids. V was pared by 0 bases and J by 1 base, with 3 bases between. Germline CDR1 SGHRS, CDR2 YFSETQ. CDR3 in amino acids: CASSLGRTDTQYF. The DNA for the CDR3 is TGCGCCAGCAGCTTGGGGCGCACAGATACGCAGTATTTT.

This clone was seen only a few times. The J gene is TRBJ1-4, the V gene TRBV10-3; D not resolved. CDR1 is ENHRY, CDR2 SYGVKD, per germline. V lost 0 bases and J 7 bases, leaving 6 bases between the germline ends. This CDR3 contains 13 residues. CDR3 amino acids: CAISESGGEKLFF. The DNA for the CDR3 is TGTGCCATCAGTGAGTCGGGAGGTGAAAAACTGTTTTTT.

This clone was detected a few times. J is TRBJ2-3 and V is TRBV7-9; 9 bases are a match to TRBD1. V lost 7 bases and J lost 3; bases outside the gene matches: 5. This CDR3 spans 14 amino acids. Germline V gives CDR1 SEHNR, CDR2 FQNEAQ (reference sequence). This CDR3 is CASTRDRETDTQYF. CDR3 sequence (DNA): TGTGCCAGCACCCGGGACAGGGAAACAGATACGCAGTATTTT.

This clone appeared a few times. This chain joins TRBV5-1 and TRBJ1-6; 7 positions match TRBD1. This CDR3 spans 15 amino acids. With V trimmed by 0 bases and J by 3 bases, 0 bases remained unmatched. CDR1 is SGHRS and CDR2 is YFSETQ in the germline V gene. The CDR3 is CASSLGTGYNSPLHF. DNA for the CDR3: TGCGCCAGCAGCTTGGGGACAGGCTATAATTCACCCCTCCACTTT.

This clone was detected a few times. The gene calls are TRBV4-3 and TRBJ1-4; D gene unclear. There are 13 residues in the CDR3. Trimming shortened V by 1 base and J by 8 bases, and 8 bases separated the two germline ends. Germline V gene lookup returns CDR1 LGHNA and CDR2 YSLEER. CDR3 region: CASSQGVLEKLFF. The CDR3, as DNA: TGCGCCAGCAGCCAAGGGGTTCTAGAAAAACTGTTTTTT.